A single sample gave rise to the 8 T cell receptor beta chains below, sequenced in a study of vaccination and CD4 T cells after COVID-19. The Oncomine TCR Beta short-read assay generated sequence data from the DNA of cultured CD4+ T cells. One entry per CDR3 protein results from TCRdb running MiXCR on the PCR reads. The sample yields 6,500 to 10,000 distinct CDR3 sequences, 35% to 55% seen once. These receptors have no identified antigens. Regarding treatment: roughly 10-day PBMC culture with coronavirus spike peptide pools or control peptides (ViraFEST assay). Collection of the unexposed donor's CD4+ T cells took place before the COVID-19 pandemic (2011-2018). What was sequenced was CD4+ T cells from blood, cultured in vitro. All receptors come from a human donor in good health.

This sequence joins TRBV20-1 and TRBJ1-1; D unresolved. V was clipped by 0 bases and J by 8 bases, with 7 bases between them. This CDR3 region has 11 residues. CDR1 and CDR2 from the germline V gene are DFQATT and SNEGSKA (reference sequence). DNA of the CDR3: TGCAGTGCTAGAGATCCCGGGGAAGCTTTCTTT. Residues: CSARDPGEAFF.

The V and J genes are TRBV7-2 and TRBJ2-1; TRBD2 aligns across 10 bases. V shed 1 base and J 7 bases; nucleotides not matched to a gene: 10. The CDR3 runs 17 residues. Per the germline V gene, CDR1 is SGHTA and CDR2 is FQGNSA. The CDR3 here is CASSLVGAGGPLNEQFF. CDR3 bases: TGTGCCAGCAGCTTAGTTGGAGCGGGAGGGCCCTTGAATGAGCAGTTCTTC.

This clonotype appeared a single time. The CDR3 region is CASNGQGAGTEAFF. As DNA, the CDR3 is TGTGCCAGCAACGGACAGGGGGCGGGCACTGAAGCTTTCTTT. The chain recombines TRBV6-2 or TRBV6-3 with TRBJ1-1; 11 bases line up with TRBD1. The CDR3 covers 14 residues. Per the germline V gene, CDR1 is MNHEY and CDR2 is SVGEGT. The V gene end was trimmed by 7 bases and the J gene end by 4 bases; junction bases not matched to a gene: 5.

This clonotype occurred a few times. The CDR3 spells CASGTSSNYGYTF. In nucleotides, the CDR3 is TGTGCCAGTGGGACTAGTTCTAACTATGGCTACACCTTC. The rearrangement joins TRBV19 to TRBJ1-2, with D perhaps TRBD1 (5 bases). The CDR3 is 13 amino acids. Germline V lookup: CDR1 LNHDA, CDR2 SQIVND (reference sequence). V lost 8 bases and J lost 0, with 10 bases in between.

The chain combines TRBV6-1 with TRBJ2-3; TRBD2 matches 7 bases. Germline V lookup: CDR1 MNHNS, CDR2 SASEGT. V gave up 3 bases and J gave up 0 bases; unmatched junction bases: 3. The CDR3 is 15 residues long. The CDR3, as DNA: TGTGCCAGCAGTGATCCTAGCGGCAGCACAGATACGCAGTATTTT. Translated: CASSDPSGSTDTQYF.

V gene TRBV2 combines with J gene TRBJ2-7; 7 nucleotides agree with TRBD1. The CDR3 consists of 12 residues. Germline V gene lookup returns CDR1 SNHLY and CDR2 FYNNEI. With 4 bases clipped from V and 9 bases from J, the junction kept 6 bases outside the gene matches. The CDR3 coding sequence is TGTGCCAGCAGTGGACCGGGACAGTGGCAGTACTTC. It encodes CASSGPGQWQYF. Full variable domain (remainder filled in from reference TRBV2 and TRBJ2-7): EPEVTQTPSHQVTQMGQEVILRCVPISNHLYFYWYRQILGQKVEFLVSFYNNEISEKSEIFDDQFSVERPDGSNFTLKIRSTKLEDSAMYFCASSGPGQWQYFGPGTRLTVT.

The V and J genes are TRBV5-1 and TRBJ2-5; 11 nucleotides match TRBD2. Germline trimming cut 6 bases from V and 5 bases from J; bases unmatched to any gene: 3. The CDR3 is made up of 13 amino acids. CDR1 and CDR2 from the germline V gene are SGHRS and YFSETQ. The CDR3 sequence: CASTSGGPETQYF. CDR3 nucleotides: TGCGCCAGCACTAGCGGGGGGCCGGAGACCCAGTACTTC.

In its sample, this clonotype was seen a few times. V usage is TRBV6-2 or TRBV6-3 and J usage is TRBJ2-2; no reliable D call. Per the germline V gene, CDR1 is MNHEY and CDR2 is SVGEGT. Trimming cost V 6 bases and J 8 bases, with 4 bases left between them. This CDR3 comprises 10 residues. CDR3 in amino acids: CASRGGELFF. In nucleotides, the CDR3 is TGTGCCAGCAGAGGTGGGGAGCTGTTTTTT.